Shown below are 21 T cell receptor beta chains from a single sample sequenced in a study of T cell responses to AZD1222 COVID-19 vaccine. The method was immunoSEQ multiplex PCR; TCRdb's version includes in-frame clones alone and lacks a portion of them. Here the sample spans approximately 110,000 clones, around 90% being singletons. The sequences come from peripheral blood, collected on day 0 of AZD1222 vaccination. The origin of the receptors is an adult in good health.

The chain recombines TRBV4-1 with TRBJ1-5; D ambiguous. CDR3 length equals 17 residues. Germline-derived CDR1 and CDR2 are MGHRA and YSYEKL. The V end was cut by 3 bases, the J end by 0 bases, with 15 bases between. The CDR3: CASSQGQLLISNQPQHF. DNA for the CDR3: TGCGCCAGCAGCCAGGGCCAACTATTAATTAGCAATCAGCCCCAGCATTTT.

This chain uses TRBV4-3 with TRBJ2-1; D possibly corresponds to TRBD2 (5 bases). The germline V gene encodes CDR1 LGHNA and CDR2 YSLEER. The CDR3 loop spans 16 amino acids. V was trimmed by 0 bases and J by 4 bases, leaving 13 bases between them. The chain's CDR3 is CASSQEKAAWYNEQFF. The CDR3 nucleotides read TGCGCCAGCAGCCAAGAAAAAGCGGCTTGGTACAATGAGCAGTTCTTC.

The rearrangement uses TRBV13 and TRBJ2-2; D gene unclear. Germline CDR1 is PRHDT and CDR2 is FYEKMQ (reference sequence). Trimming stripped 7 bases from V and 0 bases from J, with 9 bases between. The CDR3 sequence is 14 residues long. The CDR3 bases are TGTGCCAGCACCGGTCAGGCGAACACCGGGGAGCTGTTTTTT. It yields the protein CASTGQANTGELFF.

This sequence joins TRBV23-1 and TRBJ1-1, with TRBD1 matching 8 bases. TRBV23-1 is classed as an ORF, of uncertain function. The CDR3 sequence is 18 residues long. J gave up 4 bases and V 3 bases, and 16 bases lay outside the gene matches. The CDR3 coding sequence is TGCGCCAGCAGTCACCCGCCCCGGACAGGGACGGGGGGCACTGAAGCTTTCTTT. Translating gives CASSHPPRTGTGGTEAFF.

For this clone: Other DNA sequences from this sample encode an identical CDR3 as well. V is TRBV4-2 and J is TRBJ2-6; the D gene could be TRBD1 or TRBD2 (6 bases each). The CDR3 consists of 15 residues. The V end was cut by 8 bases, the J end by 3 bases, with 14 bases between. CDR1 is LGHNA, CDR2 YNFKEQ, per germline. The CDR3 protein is CASSQGRSGANVLTF. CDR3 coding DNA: TGTGCCAGCTCCCAGGGGAGGAGTGGGGCCAACGTCCTGACTTTC.

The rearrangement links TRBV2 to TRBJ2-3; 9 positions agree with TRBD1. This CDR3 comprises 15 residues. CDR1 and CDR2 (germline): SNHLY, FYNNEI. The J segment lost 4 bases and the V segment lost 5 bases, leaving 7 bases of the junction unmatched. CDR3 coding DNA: TGTGCCAGCAGTCACCGGGACAGGGTTGCAGATACGCAGTATTTT. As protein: CASSHRDRVADTQYF.

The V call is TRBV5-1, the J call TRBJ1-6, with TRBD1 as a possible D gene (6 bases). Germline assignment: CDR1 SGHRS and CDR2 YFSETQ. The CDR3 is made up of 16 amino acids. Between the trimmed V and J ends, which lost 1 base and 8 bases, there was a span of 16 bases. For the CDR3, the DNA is TGCGCCAGCAGCTTGCTCCAGACAGGTACCGATTCACCCCTCCACTTT. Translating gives CASSLLQTGTDSPLHF.

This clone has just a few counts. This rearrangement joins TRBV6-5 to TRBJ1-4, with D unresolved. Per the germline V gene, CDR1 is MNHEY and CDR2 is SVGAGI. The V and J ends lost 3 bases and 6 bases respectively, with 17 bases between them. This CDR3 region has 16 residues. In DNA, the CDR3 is TGTGCCAGCAGTTATGGGCTAGGTGGTAGGGATGAAAAACTGTTTTTT. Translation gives CASSYGLGGRDEKLFF.

CDR3: CASTLSRGLNTEAFF. In DNA, the CDR3 is TGTGCCAGCACCCTTAGTCGGGGTTTGAACACTGAAGCTTTCTTT. This sequence joins TRBV6-5 and TRBJ1-1; D is ambiguous. The germline V and J ends were trimmed by 7 bases and 0 bases, with 15 bases remaining between them. This CDR3 is 15 amino acids long. Germline lookup yields CDR1 MNHEY and CDR2 SVGAGI.

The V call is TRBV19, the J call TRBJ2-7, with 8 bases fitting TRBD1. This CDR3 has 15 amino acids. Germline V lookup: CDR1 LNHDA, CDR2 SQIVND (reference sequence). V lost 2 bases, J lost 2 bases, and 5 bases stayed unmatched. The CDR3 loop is CASSIFQGAAYEQYF. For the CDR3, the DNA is TGTGCCAGTAGTATATTCCAGGGGGCTGCCTACGAGCAGTACTTC.

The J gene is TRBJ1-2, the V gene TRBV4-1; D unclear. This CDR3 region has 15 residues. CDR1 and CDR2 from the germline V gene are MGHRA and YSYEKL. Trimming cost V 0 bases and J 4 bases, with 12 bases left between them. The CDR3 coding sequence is TGCGCCAGCAGCCAAGATTCTGCGGCTTTCTATGGCTACACCTTC. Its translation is CASSQDSAAFYGYTF.

CDR3 DNA sequence: TGTGCCAGCAGCACCACAGGGGGGGACTATGGCTACACCTTC. Translation: CASSTTGGDYGYTF. The chain employs TRBV9 and TRBJ1-2; 8 bases match TRBD1. Germline loops: CDR1 SGDLS, CDR2 YYNGEE. Trimming at V came to 4 bases and at J to 3 bases, leaving 5 bases not matched to a gene. This CDR3 has 14 amino acids.

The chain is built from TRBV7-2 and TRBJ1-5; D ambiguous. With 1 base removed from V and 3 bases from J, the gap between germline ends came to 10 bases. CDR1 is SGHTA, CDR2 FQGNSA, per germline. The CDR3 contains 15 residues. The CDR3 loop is CASSLDSGANQPQHF. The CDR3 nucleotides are TGTGCCAGCAGCTTAGATTCGGGAGCCAATCAGCCCCAGCATTTT.

Here the CDR3 reads CASNAGTGSYEQYF. CDR3 bases: TGTGCCAGCAACGCTGGGACAGGGTCCTACGAGCAGTACTTC. The chain carries TRBV11-2 and TRBJ2-7; 9 bases match TRBD1. Per the germline V gene, CDR1 is SGHAT and CDR2 is FQNNGV. The CDR3 consists of 14 residues. V was pared by 7 bases and J by 1 base, with 5 bases of the junction left unmatched.

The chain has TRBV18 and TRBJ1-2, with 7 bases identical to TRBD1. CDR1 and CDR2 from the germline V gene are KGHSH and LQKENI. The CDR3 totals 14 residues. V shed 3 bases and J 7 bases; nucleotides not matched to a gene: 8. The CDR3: CASSPTGVEAGYTF. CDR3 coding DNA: TGTGCCAGCTCACCCACAGGGGTAGAGGCTGGCTACACCTTC.

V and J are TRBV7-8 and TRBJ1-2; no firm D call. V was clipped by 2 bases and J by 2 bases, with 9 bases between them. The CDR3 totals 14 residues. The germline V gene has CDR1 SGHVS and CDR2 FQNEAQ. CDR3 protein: CASSLSVGNYGYTF. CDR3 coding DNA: TGTGCCAGCAGCTTATCGGTGGGAAACTATGGCTACACCTTC.

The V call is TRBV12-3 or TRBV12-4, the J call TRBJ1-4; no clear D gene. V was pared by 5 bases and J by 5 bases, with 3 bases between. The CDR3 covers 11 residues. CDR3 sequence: CASSKNEKLFF. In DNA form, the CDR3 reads TGTGCCAGCAGTAAGAATGAAAAACTGTTTTTT.

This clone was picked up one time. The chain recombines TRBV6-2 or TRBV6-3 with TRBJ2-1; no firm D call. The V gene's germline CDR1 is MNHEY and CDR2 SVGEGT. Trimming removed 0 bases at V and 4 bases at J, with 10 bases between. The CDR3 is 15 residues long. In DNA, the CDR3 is TGTGCCAGCAGTTACTCCGCTCTCCGATACAATGAGCAGTTCTTC. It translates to CASSYSALRYNEQFF.

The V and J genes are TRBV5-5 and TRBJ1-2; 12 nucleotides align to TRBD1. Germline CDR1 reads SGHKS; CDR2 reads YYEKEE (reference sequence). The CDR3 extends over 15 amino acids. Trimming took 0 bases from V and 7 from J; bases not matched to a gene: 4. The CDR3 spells CASSLAGQGAGGYTF. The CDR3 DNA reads TGTGCCAGCAGCTTGGCGGGACAGGGGGCGGGTGGCTACACCTTC.

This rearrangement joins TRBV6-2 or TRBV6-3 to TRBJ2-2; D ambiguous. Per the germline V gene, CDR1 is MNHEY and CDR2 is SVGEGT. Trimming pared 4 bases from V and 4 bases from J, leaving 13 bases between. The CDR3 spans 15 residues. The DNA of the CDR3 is TGTGCCAGCAGTTCCATGTCCATGGCCACCGGGGAGCTGTTTTTT. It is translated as CASSSMSMATGELFF.

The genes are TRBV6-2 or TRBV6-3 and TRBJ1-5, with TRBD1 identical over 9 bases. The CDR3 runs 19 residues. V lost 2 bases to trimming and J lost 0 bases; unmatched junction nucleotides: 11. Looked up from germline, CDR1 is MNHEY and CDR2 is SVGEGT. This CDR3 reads CASSYPAGTGLYSNQPQHF. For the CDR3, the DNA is TGTGCCAGCAGTTACCCAGCCGGGACAGGGTTGTATAGCAATCAGCCCCAGCATTTT.